This T cell receptor beta chain appears in the sequencing data of a study of T-cell memory formation after mild COVID-19. Study-wide context: Among the donors, TCR clusters were largely specific to each donor. Overall study findings and caveats: The appearance of some responding clones in pre-infection memory suggested that cross-reactive memory joined. The second-wave clones peaking on day 37 were not confirmed as SARS-CoV-2-specific.

Per the germline V gene, CDR1 is SGDLS and CDR2 is YYNGEE. This CDR3 contains 17 residues. V was pared by 1 base and J by 0 bases, with 13 bases between. This clonotype came up a few times. The antigen is undetermined. TCR alpha and TCR beta cDNA libraries with sample barcodes and UMIs came from 5'RACE using constant-segment primers. Via MiXCR, TCRdb re-called the 5' RACE reads, giving one row per CDR3 protein. The top ten clones hold 20% to 25% of a sample with about 390,000 distinct CDR3 sequences, 15% to 20% of them seen once. V is TRBV9 and J is TRBJ2-2; D remains unclear. The material sequenced was PBMCs or a T cell subset sorted from them (not recorded which). This clonotype was obtained from a man between 18 and 35 years old who had mild COVID-19 (a few samples of this study predate the infection). Cell type and time point are not known. This CDR3 reads CASSVSLGYSNTGELFF. The CDR3 DNA reads as TGTGCCAGCAGCGTAAGTCTTGGCTACTCGAACACCGGGGAGCTGTTTTTT. Based on the CDR3 plus reference TRBV9 and TRBJ2-2, the full variable domain is DSGVTQTPKHLITATGQRVTLRCSPRSGDLSVYWYQQSLDQGLQFLIQYYNGEERAKGNILERFSAQQFPDLHSELNLSSLELGDSALYFCASSVSLGYSNTGELFFGEGSRLTVL.